Listed below are T cell receptor beta chains from one sample, sequenced in a study of Tregs in tolerant kidney transplant recipients. The method was immunoSEQ multiplex PCR; TCRdb's version includes in-frame clones alone and lacks a portion of them. The repertoire holds about 110,000 clones, with around 87% as singletons. The starting material was CD4+ T cells from blood, obtained before the transplant. Receptor source: a human donor who received a combined kidney and bone marrow transplant. Both conserved end residues are part of each CDR3. A D gene is named only where the DNA matches it firmly. Clone sizes are given selectively: once, few, many, or a class where the clone is expanded.

TRBJ1-1	few	TRBV29-1	TRBD1	CSVDYRGRAFF	TGCAGCGTTGATTACAGGGGCAGAGCTTTCTTT
TRBJ1-2	-	TRBV2	-	CASSEAIQGYGGYTF	TGTGCCAGCAGTGAAGCGATACAGGGTTACGGCGGCTACACCTTC
TRBJ2-1	-	TRBV27	TRBD2	CASSPLSGKTNEQFF	TGTGCCAGCAGTCCACTAAGCGGGAAGACAAATGAGCAGTTCTTC
TRBJ2-7	-	TRBV15	TRBD2	CATSRRTSGAEQYF	TGTGCCACCAGCAGACGGACTAGCGGGGCGGAGCAGTACTTC
TRBJ2-7	-	TRBV5-4	TRBD2	CASSRTSGSSYEQYF	TGTGCCAGCAGCAGGACTAGCGGGAGTTCCTACGAGCAGTACTTC
TRBJ2-5	-	TRBV5-1	TRBD1	CASSLPGQGKGTQYF	TGCGCCAGCAGCTTGCCGGGACAGGGCAAAGGGACCCAGTACTTC
TRBJ1-4	-	TRBV18	-	CASSPIGQIEKLFF	TGTGCCAGCTCACCAATTGGGCAAATAGAAAAACTGTTTTTT
TRBJ1-1	-	TRBV10-3	-	CAISGASGGSMNTEAFF	TGTGCCATCAGTGGTGCAAGTGGCGGCAGCATGAACACTGAAGCTTTCTTT
TRBJ1-1	-	TRBV5-1	TRBD1	CASSSQGDTEAFF	TGCGCCAGCAGCTCACAGGGGGACACTGAAGCTTTCTTT
TRBJ2-1	-	TRBV7-2	TRBD2	CASSPGTSPNEQFF	TGTGCCAGCAGCCCCGGGACTAGCCCCAATGAGCAGTTCTTC
TRBJ2-1	-	TRBV15	-	CATSRDQGVQFF	TGTGCCACCAGCAGGGACCAGGGTGTGCAGTTCTTC
TRBJ1-2	-	TRBV2	-	CASSVGGFGGYTF	TGTGCCAGCAGTGTGGGGGGTTTCGGTGGCTACACCTTC
TRBJ2-2	-	TRBV15	-	CATSRSVMGLDTGELFF	TGTGCCACCAGCAGAAGTGTTATGGGGCTGGACACCGGGGAGCTGTTTTTT
TRBJ1-3	-	TRBV27	TRBD1	CASLDRGGNTIYF	TGTGCCAGCCTTGACAGGGGCGGAAACACCATATATTTT
TRBJ2-1	-	TRBV7-9	TRBD2	CASSWTRYNEQFF	TGTGCCAGCAGCTGGACTAGATACAATGAGCAGTTCTTC
TRBJ1-1	-	TRBV15	TRBD1	CATSRPGGRGFAEAFF	TGTGCCACCAGCAGACCCGGGGGCAGGGGGTTTGCTGAAGCTTTCTTT
TRBJ1-4	-	TRBV5-1	-	CASRGGSTNEKLFF	TGCGCCAGCAGGGGGGGGTCAACTAATGAAAAACTGTTTTTT
TRBJ2-5	-	TRBV7-2	-	CASSPGGGPETQYF	TGTGCCAGCAGCCCAGGAGGCGGTCCGGAGACCCAGTACTTC
TRBJ2-6	-	TRBV18	-	CASSPLGGVGANVLTF	TGTGCCAGCTCACCACTAGGGGGAGTTGGGGCCAACGTCCTGACTTTC
TRBJ2-3	-	TRBV7-9	TRBD2	CASSPPAGGSDTQYF	TGTGCCAGCAGCCCACCAGCGGGAGGCTCAGATACGCAGTATTTT
TRBJ2-3	-	TRBV7-2	-	CASSLSDFTDTQYF	TGTGCCAGCAGCTTAAGCGATTTCACAGATACGCAGTATTTT
TRBJ1-3	-	TRBV5-4	-	CASSMPGNGNTIYF	TGTGCCAGCAGCATGCCAGGGAATGGAAACACCATATATTTT
TRBJ1-3	-	TRBV9	-	CASSGVGVGNTIYF	TGTGCCAGCAGCGGGGTAGGGGTCGGAAACACCATATATTTT
TRBJ2-7	few	TRBV4-1	TRBD1	CASSLGDSSYEQYF	TGCGCCAGCAGCCTTGGGGACAGTTCCTACGAGCAGTACTTC
TRBJ2-7	-	TRBV18	TRBD2	CASSPLAGAADEQYF	TGTGCCAGCTCACCACTAGCGGGGGCGGCCGACGAGCAGTACTTC
TRBJ1-1	once	TRBV2	-	CASSEGQVAFF	TGTGCCAGCAGTGAAGGACAGGTGGCTTTCTTT
TRBJ2-1	-	TRBV6-5	TRBD2	CASSLRRTSPYEQFF	TGTGCCAGCAGTTTGCGGAGGACTAGCCCCTATGAGCAGTTCTTC
TRBJ2-1	-	TRBV9	TRBD2	CASSVTGGPSYNEQFF	TGTGCCAGCAGCGTCACGGGGGGGCCCTCCTACAATGAGCAGTTCTTC
TRBJ1-2	-	TRBV28	-	CASSLSRQGGYTF	TGTGCCAGCAGTTTAAGTCGGCAGGGTGGCTACACCTTC
TRBJ1-5	few	TRBV18	TRBD1	CASSLQGGDQPQHF	TGTGCCAGCTCACTACAGGGGGGCGATCAGCCCCAGCATTTT
TRBJ1-3	-	TRBV19	-	CATNRGSGNTIYF	TGTGCCACCAACCGAGGCAGCGGAAACACCATATATTTT
TRBJ1-2	once	TRBV19	-	CASGTRSNYGYTF	TGTGCCAGTGGCACTAGATCTAACTATGGCTACACCTTC